Listed here is a single TCR beta chain. Its specificity is unknown. CD45RO-negative, CCR7-positively selected cells formed the naive CD8 fraction, excluding terminally differentiated effector memory CD45RA+ cells. The repertoire was sequenced with immunoSEQ multiplex PCR; TCRdb's copy has only in-frame clones and lacks some. The sample lists about 2.2 million clones, about 94% seen once, with about 1.6% in the top ten. CDR1 and CDR2 from the germline V gene are MNHNY and SVGAGI (reference sequence). The CDR3 contains 16 residues. Trimming cost V 5 bases and J 2 bases, with 17 bases left between them. This sample is part of a study of shared clonotypes between healthy human individuals. Across the study: CD8 memory received one plate per donor, CD8 naive two, CD4 memory three and CD4 naive three. General study findings and limits: Naive subsets tended to show greater estimated richness than memory subsets.

This clonotype was sampled from a young man in good health. Some clones in this sample may be carry-over from other donors' samples. This chain connects TRBV6-6 to TRBJ2-3; tentatively, D is TRBD2 (6 bases). The source material was naive CD8+ T cells from PBMCs. CDR3 DNA sequence: TGTGCCAGCAGTCGCTCCTGGGGACTCGACACAGATACGCAGTATTTT. Its translation: CASSRSWGLDTDTQYF.